The 10 T cell receptor beta chains below come from one sample, sequenced in a study of CD8+ T cells in alopecia areata. Treatment given: oral pan-JAK inhibitor, 5-10 mg twice daily. Extracted from the samples, RNA was reverse transcribed into cDNA to serve as the sequencing template. Assay: immunoSEQ multiplex PCR; the TCRdb copy retains only in-frame clones and omits some. The table includes 150,000 to 200,000 clones, about three fifths detected once. This material consisted of CD4+ T cells sorted from blood, taken at week 4, from a patient treated with tofacitinib. These receptors originate from a human donor with alopecia areata.

V usage is TRBV19 and J usage is TRBJ2-3; TRBD1 aligns across 8 bases. This CDR3 is 14 amino acids long. J gave up 2 bases and V 6 bases, and 4 bases lay outside the gene matches. Germline V CDR1 and CDR2: LNHDA, SQIVND (reference sequence). CDR3 bases: TGTGCCAGTAGGAGACAGGGGACCACAGATACGCAGTATTTT. Protein sequence: CASRRQGTTDTQYF.

The chain has TRBV29-1 and TRBJ1-1; D might be TRBD1 (6 bases). Germline V gene lookup returns CDR1 SQVTM and CDR2 ANQGSEA. Trimming took off 7 bases at V and 4 bases at J, with 16 bases between the two ends. The CDR3 sequence is 13 residues long. The CDR3 DNA is TGCAGCGCCAAAGGGGGGACCTCCACTGAAGCTTTCTTT. Its translation is CSAKGGTSTEAFF. The complete variable domain, with remaining parts taken from reference TRBV29-1 and TRBJ1-1, reads SAVISQKPSRDICQRGTSLTIQCQVDSQVTMMFWYRQQPGQSLTLIATANQGSEATYESGFVIDKFPISRPNLTFSTLTVSNMSPEDSSIYLCSAKGGTSTEAFFGQGTRLTVV.

The chain couples TRBV15 to TRBJ2-5; TRBD2 agrees at 14 bases. The CDR3 is 16 amino acids. V gave up 4 bases and J gave up 7 bases; unmatched junction bases: 8. Germline-derived CDR1 and CDR2 are LNHNV and YYDKDF (reference sequence). The CDR3 here is CATSTGLAGGEMTQYF. The CDR3, as DNA: TGTGCCACCAGCACTGGACTAGCGGGGGGCGAGATGACCCAGTACTTC.

The rearrangement uses TRBV30 and TRBJ1-2, with D hard to call. V lost 3 bases and J 1 base, leaving 9 bases between the germline ends. Germline V gene lookup returns CDR1 GTSNPN and CDR2 SVGIG (reference sequence). The CDR3 sequence is 13 residues long. As DNA, the CDR3 is TGTGCCTGGAGCTACAGCCTTAACTATGGCTACACCTTC. Its translation is CAWSYSLNYGYTF.

In its sample, this clone was seen once. The chain uses TRBV12-5 and TRBJ2-7; 7 positions agree with TRBD1. This CDR3 region has 16 residues. CDR1 and CDR2 (germline): LGHNT, FRNRAP. V lost 1 base and J lost 0; bases outside the gene matches: 6. CDR3 in amino acids: CASGLAGQASSYEQYF. CDR3 nucleotides: TGTGCTAGTGGTTTGGCAGGACAGGCGAGCTCCTACGAGCAGTACTTC. Full variable domain (rest looked up from reference TRBV12-5 and TRBJ2-7): DARVTQTPRHKVTEMGQEVTMRCQPILGHNTVFWYRQTMMQGLELLAYFRNRAPLDDSGMPKDRFSAEMPDATLATLKIQPSEPRDSAVYFCASGLAGQASSYEQYFGPGTRLTVT.

The V call is TRBV29-1, the J call TRBJ1-5, with D perhaps matching TRBD1 (5 bases). Per germline, CDR1 SQVTM and CDR2 ANQGSEA. Trimming cost V 0 bases and J 2 bases, with 17 bases left between them. This CDR3 contains 17 residues. CDR3 amino acids: CSVEDSPPGWGNQPQHF. Written as DNA, the CDR3 is TGCAGCGTTGAAGATTCCCCCCCAGGGTGGGGCAATCAGCCCCAGCATTTT.

V is TRBV6-5 and J is TRBJ2-4, with D uncertain. V was pared by 5 bases and J by 1 base, with 9 bases between. The CDR3 consists of 14 residues. Per the germline V gene, CDR1 is MNHEY and CDR2 is SVGAGI. The CDR3 region has the DNA TGTGCCAGCAGTCCCCACCAGGCCAAAAACATTCAGTACTTC. It specifies CASSPHQAKNIQYF.

Only a few counts were recorded for this clone. V usage is TRBV5-1 and J usage is TRBJ2-7, with 9 bases matching TRBD2. This CDR3 is 14 amino acids long. Germline V gene lookup returns CDR1 SGHRS and CDR2 YFSETQ. V lost 1 base and J lost 5; bases outside the gene matches: 4. The CDR3 DNA is TGCGCCAGCAGCTTGACAGCGGGGGGACACGAGCAGTACTTC. This codes for CASSLTAGGHEQYF.

The chain links TRBV15 to TRBJ2-3, with TRBD2 matching over 8 bases. CDR3 length equals 15 residues. CDR1 is LNHNV, CDR2 YYDKDF, per germline (reference sequence). The V segment lost 0 bases and the J segment 2 bases; nucleotides outside the gene matches: 1. For the CDR3, the DNA is TGTGCCACCAGCAGAGACGGGGGGGCCACAGATACGCAGTATTTT. It specifies CATSRDGGATDTQYF.

This chain uses TRBV2 with TRBJ1-6, with a possible D match to TRBD1 (5 bases). Germline V gives CDR1 SNHLY, CDR2 FYNNEI. The CDR3 spans 15 residues. Trimming removed 2 bases at V and 7 bases at J, with 12 bases between. The CDR3 is CASSERDGRNSPLHF. CDR3 DNA sequence: TGTGCCAGCAGTGAAAGGGACGGGCGCAATTCACCCCTCCACTTT.